The clone carrying this T cell receptor beta chain was seen more than once but under ten times. Its specificity is not known. This specimen comes from a study of molecular identifiers for immune sequencing clone quantification. Across the study: With replicates, the RNA of approximately 22,000 or 94,000 naive CD8 cells was split five ways and four were sequenced.

TCRdb reprocessed the PCR reads with MiXCR, giving one entry per CDR3 protein. The profile shows some 680,000 distinct CDR3 sequences, roughly 25% of them singletons. Study-level findings and limits: Clones above 20 RNA copies contained over 99% of effector molecules and under 1% of naive molecules.

Sequencing input: naive CD8+ T cells from blood, with Jurkat cell RNA spiked in. Subset: FACS-sorted CD8+CD4-CCR7+CD45RA+ naive T cells. This receptor was obtained from a human donor in good health. Some libraries in this study had Jurkat cell RNA spiked in.

The CDR3 nucleotides read TGTGCCAGCAGCTTATTAATAGCAGACCCCGGAGGCAATGAGCAGTTCTTC. Amino acid sequence: CASSLLIADPGGNEQFF. The chain couples TRBV6-2 or TRBV6-3 to TRBJ2-1; the D gene is possibly TRBD2 (5 bases). The length of the CDR3 is 17 residues. Germline V gives CDR1 MNHEY, CDR2 SVGEGT. Trimming stripped 6 bases from V and 6 bases from J, with 24 bases between.